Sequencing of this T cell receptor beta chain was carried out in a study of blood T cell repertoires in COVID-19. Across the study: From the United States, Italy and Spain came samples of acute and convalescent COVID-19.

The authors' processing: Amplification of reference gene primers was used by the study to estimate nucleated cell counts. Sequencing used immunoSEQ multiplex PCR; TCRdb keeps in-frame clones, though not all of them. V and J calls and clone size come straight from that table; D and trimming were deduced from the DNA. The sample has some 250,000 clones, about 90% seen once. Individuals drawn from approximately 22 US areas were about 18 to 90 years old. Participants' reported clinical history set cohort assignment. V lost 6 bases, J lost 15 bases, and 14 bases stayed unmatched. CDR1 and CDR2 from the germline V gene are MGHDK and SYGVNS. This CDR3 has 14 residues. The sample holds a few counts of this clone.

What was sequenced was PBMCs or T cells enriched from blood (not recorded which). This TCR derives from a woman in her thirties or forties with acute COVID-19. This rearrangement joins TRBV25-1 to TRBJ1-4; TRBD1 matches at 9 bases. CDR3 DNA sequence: TGTGCCAGCAGAGAGACAGGGGGGAGAAAAAGGGTGTTTTTT. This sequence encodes CASRETGGRKRVFF. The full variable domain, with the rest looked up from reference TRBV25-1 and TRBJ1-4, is EADIYQTPRYLVIGTGKKITLECSQTMGHDKMYWYQQDPGMELHLIHYSYGVNSTEKGDLSSESTVSRIRTEHFPLTLESARPSHTSQYLCASRETGGRKRVFFGSGTQLSVL.